This TCR beta chain was captured by sequencing in a study of metastatic and nonmetastatic thyroid tumors. Study-wide results and limits: Within blood and tumor, benign nodules reportedly had significantly lower TCR beta diversity than malignant thyroid tumors did.

How the authors handled the data: Construction of a distant-metastasis classifier for papillary thyroid cancer relied on CDR3 differences across clinicopathological groups. TCRdb re-called the PCR reads through MiXCR. The authors' filters were not applied to this entry. Altogether approximately 17,000 clones are present, roughly 24% being singletons, with the ten largest covering 15%. With 5 bases clipped from V and 2 bases from J, the junction kept 10 bases outside the gene matches. This CDR3 has 17 amino acids. The germline V gene encodes CDR1 SGHTA and CDR2 FQGTGA. No patient had received any treatment before thyroid surgery. This clone was seen more than once but under ten times. Its target is unknown.

The chain carries TRBV7-3 and TRBJ2-2; TRBD2 matches at 8 bases. Sequenced material: adjacent normal tissue. This receptor was identified in a female donor with papillary thyroid cancer or a benign thyroid nodule (not recorded which). Some clones in this sample may be carry-over from other donors' samples. CDR3 DNA: TGTGCCAGCAGCCCCCCGGCGGGAGGCCCAAACACCGGGGAGCTGTTTTTT. Translation: CASSPPAGGPNTGELFF.